This T cell receptor beta chain is drawn from a study of T cell responses to AZD1222 COVID-19 vaccine. Study outcomes and limitations: The peak T cell response came first, and repertoires were sampled only after it. Only 5 or 6 individuals given AZD1222 were seropositive at baseline.

Here immunoSEQ multiplex PCR was the method, and the copy in TCRdb shows in-frame clones only, minus some. The data hold 130,000 to 150,000 clones, with approximately 90% observed a single time. In regard to this clone: What it recognizes is unknown.

The V end was cut by 6 bases, the J end by 6 bases, with 15 bases between. CDR1 and CDR2 from the germline V gene are SNHLY and FYNNEI. The CDR3 is 14 residues long. This TCR came from an adult who received the AZD1222 COVID-19 vaccine. V usage is TRBV2 and J usage is TRBJ1-5, with a weak D call TRBD1 (5 bases). Specimen: peripheral blood, collected 28 days after the second AZD1222 dose. CDR3 sequence reads: CASRGDRGAQPQHF. The CDR3 nucleotides are TGTGCCAGCAGGGGGGACCGAGGGGCTCAGCCCCAGCATTTT.